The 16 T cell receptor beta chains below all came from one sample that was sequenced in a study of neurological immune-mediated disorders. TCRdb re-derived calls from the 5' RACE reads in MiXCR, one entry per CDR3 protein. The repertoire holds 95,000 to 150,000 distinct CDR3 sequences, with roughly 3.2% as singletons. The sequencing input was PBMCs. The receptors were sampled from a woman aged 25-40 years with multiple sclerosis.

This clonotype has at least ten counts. The CDR3 nucleotides are TGCGCCAGCAGCCGAGACAGGGTCAATGAGCAGTTCTTC. It encodes CASSRDRVNEQFF. The chain combines TRBV5-1 with TRBJ2-1, with 7 positions matching TRBD1. The CDR3 covers 13 residues. CDR1 is SGHRS, CDR2 YFSETQ, per germline. After removal of 4 bases from V and 6 bases from J, the junction contained 4 bases not matched to a gene. The variable domain in full, with the rest retrieved from reference TRBV5-1 and TRBJ2-1, is KAGVTQTPRYLIKTRGQQVTLSCSPISGHRSVSWYQQTPGQGLQFLFEYFSETQRNKGNFPGRFSGRQFSNSRSEMNVSTLELGDSALYLCASSRDRVNEQFFGPGTRLTVL.

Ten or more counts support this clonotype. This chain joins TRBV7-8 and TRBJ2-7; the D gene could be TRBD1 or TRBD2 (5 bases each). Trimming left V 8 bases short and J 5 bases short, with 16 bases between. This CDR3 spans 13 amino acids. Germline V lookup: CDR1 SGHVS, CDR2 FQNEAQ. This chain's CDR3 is CASRQRLADEQYF. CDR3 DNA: TGTGCCAGCCGACAGCGGCTGGCGGACGAGCAGTACTTC.

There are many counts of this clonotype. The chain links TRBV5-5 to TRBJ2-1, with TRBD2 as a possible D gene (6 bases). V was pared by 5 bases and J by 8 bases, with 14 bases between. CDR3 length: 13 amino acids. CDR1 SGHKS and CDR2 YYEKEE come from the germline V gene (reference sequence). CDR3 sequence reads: CASSRRGWDEQFF. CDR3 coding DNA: TGTGCCAGCAGTCGGAGGGGTTGGGATGAGCAGTTCTTC.

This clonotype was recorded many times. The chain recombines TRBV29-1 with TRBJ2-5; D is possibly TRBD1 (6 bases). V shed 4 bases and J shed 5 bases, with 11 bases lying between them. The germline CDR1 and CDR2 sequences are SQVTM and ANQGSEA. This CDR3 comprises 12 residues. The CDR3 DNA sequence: TGCAGCGTTGTTGGCCAGGGGGAGACCCAGTACTTC. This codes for CSVVGQGETQYF.

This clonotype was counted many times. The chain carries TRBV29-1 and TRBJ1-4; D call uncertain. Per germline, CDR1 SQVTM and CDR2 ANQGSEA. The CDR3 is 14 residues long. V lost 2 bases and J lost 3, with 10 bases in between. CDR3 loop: CSVELADSNEKLFF. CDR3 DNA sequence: TGCAGCGTTGAACTGGCAGACTCTAATGAAAAACTGTTTTTT. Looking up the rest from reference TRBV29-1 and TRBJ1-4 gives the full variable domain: SAVISQKPSRDICQRGTSLTIQCQVDSQVTMMFWYRQQPGQSLTLIATANQGSEATYESGFVIDKFPISRPNLTFSTLTVSNMSPEDSSIYLCSVELADSNEKLFFGSGTQLSVL.

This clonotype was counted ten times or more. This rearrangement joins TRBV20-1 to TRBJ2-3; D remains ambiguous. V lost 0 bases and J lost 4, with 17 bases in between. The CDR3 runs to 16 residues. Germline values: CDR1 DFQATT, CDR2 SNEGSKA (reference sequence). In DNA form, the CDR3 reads TGCAGTGCTAGAGATCCAGGCCTCCCACTGGCAGATACGCAGTATTTT. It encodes CSARDPGLPLADTQYF.

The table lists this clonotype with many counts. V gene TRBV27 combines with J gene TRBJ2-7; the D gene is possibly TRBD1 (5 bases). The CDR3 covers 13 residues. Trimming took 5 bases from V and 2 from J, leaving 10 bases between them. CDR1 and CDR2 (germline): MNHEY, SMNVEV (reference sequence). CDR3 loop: CASSRQNTYEQYF. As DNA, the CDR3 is TGTGCCAGCAGTAGACAGAATACCTACGAGCAGTACTTC.

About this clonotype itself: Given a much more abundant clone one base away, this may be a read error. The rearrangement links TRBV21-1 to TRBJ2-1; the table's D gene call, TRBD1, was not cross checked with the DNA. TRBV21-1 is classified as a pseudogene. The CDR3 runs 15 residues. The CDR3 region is CANPLPGKGNNEQFF. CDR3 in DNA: TGTGCCAATCCGCTACCGGGAAAGGGGAACAATGAGCAGTTCTTC.

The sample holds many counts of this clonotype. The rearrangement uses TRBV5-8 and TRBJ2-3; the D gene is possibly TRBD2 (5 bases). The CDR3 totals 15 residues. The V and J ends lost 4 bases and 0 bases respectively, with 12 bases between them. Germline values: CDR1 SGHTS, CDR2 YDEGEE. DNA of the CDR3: TGTGCCAGCAGCCCGGGGAGTTCTAGCACAGATACGCAGTATTTT. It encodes CASSPGSSSTDTQYF. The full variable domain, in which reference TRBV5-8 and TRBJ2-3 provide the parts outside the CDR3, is EAGVTQSPTHLIKTRGQQATLRCSPISGHTSVYWYQQALGLGLQFLLWYDEGEERNRGNFPPRFSGRQFPNYSSELNVNALELEDSALYLCASSPGSSSTDTQYFGPGTRLTVL.

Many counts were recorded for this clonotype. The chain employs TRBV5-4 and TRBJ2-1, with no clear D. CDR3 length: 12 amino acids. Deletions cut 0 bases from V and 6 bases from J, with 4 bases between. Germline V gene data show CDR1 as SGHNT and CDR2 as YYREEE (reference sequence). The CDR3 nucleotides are TGTGCCAGCAGCTTGGTCATCAATGAGCAGTTCTTC. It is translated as CASSLVINEQFF.

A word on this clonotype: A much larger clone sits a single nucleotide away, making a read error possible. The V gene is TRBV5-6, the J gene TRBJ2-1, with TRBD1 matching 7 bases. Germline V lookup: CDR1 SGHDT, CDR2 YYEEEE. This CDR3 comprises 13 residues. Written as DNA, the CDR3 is TGTGACAGCAGCCCAGGGACAGTCCCACCGGAGTTCTTC. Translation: CDSSPGTVPPEFF. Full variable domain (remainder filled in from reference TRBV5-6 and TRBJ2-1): DAGVTQSPTHLIKTRGQQVTLRCSPKSGHDTVSWYQQALGQGPQFIFQYYEEEERQRGNFPDRFSGHQFPNYSSELNVNALLLGDSALYLCDSSPGTVPPEFFGPGTRLTVL.

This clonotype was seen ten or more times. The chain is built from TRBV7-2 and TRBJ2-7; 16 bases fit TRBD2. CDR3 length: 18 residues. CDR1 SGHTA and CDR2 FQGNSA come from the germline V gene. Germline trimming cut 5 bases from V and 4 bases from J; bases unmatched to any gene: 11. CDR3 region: CASSPGTSGRAFAYEQYF. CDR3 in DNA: TGTGCCAGCAGCCCAGGGACTAGCGGGAGGGCGTTCGCTTACGAGCAGTACTTC.

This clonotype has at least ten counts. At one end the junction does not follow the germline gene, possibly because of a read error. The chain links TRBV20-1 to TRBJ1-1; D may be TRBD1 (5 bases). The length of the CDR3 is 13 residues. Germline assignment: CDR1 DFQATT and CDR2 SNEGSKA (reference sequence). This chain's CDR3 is CSARGGGHTEAFF. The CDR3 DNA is TGCAGTGCAAGAGGCGGGGGTCACACTGAAGCTTTCTTT.

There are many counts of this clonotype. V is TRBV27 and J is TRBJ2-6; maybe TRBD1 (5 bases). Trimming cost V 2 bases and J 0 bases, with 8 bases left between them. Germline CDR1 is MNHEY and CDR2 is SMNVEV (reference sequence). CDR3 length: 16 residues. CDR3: CASSLDSNSGANVLTF. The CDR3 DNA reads TGTGCCAGCAGTTTAGACAGCAACTCTGGGGCCAACGTCCTGACTTTC. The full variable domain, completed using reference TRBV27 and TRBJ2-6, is EAQVTQNPRYLITVTGKKLTVTCSQNMNHEYMSWYRQDPGLGLRQIYYSMNVEVTDKGDVPEGYKVSRKEKRNFPLILESPSPNQTSLYFCASSLDSNSGANVLTFGAGSRLTVL.

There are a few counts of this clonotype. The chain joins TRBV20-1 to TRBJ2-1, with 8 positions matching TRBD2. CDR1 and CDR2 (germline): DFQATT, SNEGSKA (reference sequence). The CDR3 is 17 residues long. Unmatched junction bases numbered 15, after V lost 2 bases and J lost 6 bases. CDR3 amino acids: CSARRRSGAGGPNEQFF. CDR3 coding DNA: TGCAGTGCTAGAAGGAGGTCGGGGGCGGGAGGACCCAATGAGCAGTTCTTC.

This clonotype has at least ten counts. The chain's CDR3 is CASSLRQGATDTQYF. In DNA form, the CDR3 reads TGTGCCAGCAGCTTACGACAGGGGGCTACAGATACGCAGTATTTT. The chain employs TRBV7-2 and TRBJ2-3, with 10 bases fitting TRBD1. The length of the CDR3 is 15 residues. Germline CDR1 SGHTA, CDR2 FQGNSA. The J segment lost 3 bases and the V segment lost 2 bases, leaving 2 bases of the junction unmatched.